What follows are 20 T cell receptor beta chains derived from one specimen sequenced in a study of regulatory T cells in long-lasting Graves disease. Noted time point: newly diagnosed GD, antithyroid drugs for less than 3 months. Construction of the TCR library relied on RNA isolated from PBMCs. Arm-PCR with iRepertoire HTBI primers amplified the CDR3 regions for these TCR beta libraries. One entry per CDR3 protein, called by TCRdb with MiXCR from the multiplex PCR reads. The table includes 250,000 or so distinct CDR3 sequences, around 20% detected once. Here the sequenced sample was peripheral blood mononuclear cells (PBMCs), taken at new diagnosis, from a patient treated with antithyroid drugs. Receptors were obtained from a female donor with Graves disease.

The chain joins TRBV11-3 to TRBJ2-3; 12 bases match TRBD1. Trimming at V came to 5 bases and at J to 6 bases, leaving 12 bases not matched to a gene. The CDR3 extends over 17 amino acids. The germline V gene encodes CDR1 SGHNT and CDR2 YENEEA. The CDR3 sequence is CASSPRGTGGFRDTQYF. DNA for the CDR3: TGTGCCAGCAGCCCTCGCGGGACAGGGGGCTTTAGGGATACGCAGTATTTT.

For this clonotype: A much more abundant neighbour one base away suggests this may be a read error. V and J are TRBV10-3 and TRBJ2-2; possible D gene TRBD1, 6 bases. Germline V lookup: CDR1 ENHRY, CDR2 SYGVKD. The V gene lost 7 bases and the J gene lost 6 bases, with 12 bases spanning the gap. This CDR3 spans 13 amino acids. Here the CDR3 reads CAIKQGNAGELFF. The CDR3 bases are TGTGCCATCAAACAGGGAAACGCCGGGGAGCTGTTTTTT.

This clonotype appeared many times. The CDR3 protein is CASSSGLSYNEQFF. In DNA form, the CDR3 reads TGTGCCAGCAGTTCGGGGCTCTCCTACAATGAGCAGTTCTTC. V usage is TRBV27 and J usage is TRBJ2-1, with D tentatively TRBD1 or TRBD2 (5 bases each). This CDR3 is built from 14 residues. Deletions cut 4 bases from V and 0 bases from J, with 7 bases between. The germline CDR1 and CDR2 sequences are MNHEY and SMNVEV (reference sequence).

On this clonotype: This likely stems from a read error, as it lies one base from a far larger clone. CDR3 in amino acids: CASSYAAGGLPNEQYF. DNA of the CDR3: TGTGCCAGCAGTTACGCTGCGGGAGGGCTACCCAATGAGCAGTACTTC. The chain has TRBV6-2 or TRBV6-3 and TRBJ2-7; TRBD2 agrees at 9 bases. The V and J ends lost 2 bases and 7 bases, in that order; junction bases with no gene match: 12. Germline lookup yields CDR1 MNHEY and CDR2 SVGEGT. This CDR3 contains 16 residues.

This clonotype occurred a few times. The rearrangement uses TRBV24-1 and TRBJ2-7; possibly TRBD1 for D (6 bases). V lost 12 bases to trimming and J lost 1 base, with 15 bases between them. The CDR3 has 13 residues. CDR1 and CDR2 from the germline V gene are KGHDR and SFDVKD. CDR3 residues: CAAGDTNSYEQYF. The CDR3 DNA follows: TGTGCCGCTGGGGACACCAATTCCTACGAGCAGTACTTC.

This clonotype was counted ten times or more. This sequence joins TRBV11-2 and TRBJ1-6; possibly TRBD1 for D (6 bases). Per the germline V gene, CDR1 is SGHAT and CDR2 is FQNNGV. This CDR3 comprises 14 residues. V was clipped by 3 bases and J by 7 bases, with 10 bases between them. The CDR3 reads CASSFQGSNSPLHF. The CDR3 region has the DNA TGTGCCAGCAGCTTCCAGGGGAGCAATTCACCCCTCCACTTT.

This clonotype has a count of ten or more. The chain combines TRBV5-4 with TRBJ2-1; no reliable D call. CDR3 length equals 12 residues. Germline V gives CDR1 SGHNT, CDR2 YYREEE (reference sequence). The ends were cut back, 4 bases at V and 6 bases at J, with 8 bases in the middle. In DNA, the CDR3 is TGTGCCAGCAGCGGCACCCTCAATGAGCAGTTCTTC. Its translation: CASSGTLNEQFF.

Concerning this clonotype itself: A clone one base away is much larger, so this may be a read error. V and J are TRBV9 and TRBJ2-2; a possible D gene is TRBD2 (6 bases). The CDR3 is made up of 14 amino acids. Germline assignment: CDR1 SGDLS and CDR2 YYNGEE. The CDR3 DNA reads TGTGCCAGCAGCCCCCGGACTTTCACCGGGGGGCTGTTTTTT. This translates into CASSPRTFTGGLFF.

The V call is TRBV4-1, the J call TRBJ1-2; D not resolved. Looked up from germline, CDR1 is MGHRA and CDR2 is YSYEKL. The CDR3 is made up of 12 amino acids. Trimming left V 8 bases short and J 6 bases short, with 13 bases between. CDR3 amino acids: CASRAKMDGYTF. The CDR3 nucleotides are TGCGCCAGCCGGGCAAAGATGGATGGCTACACCTTC.

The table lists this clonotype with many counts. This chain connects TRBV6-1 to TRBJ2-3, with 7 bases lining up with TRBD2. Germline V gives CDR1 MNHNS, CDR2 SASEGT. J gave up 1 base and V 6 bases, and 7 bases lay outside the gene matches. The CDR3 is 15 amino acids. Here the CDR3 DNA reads TGTGCCAGCAGAACGACTAGCTCGGGCACAGATACGCAGTATTTT. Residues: CASRTTSSGTDTQYF.

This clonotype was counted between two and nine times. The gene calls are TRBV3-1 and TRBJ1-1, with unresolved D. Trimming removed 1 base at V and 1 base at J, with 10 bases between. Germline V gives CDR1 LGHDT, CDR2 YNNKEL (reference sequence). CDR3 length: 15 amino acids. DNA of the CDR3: TGTGCCAGCAGCCAAGTCGCCGATGGGAACACTGAAGCTTTCTTT. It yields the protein CASSQVADGNTEAFF.

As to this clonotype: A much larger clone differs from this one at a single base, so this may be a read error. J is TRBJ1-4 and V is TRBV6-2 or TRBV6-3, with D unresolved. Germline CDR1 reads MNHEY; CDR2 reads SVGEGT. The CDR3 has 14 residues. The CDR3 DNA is TGTGCCAGCAGTGTGGCGAGGACCGAGGGAAAACTGCTTTTT. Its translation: CASSVARTEGKLLF.

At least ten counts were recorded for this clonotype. CDR3: CATSTRTGTGGLSSYNEQFF. The CDR3 DNA is TGTGCCACCAGCACACGTACCGGGACAGGGGGCCTTAGCTCCTACAATGAGCAGTTCTTC. V usage is TRBV15 and J usage is TRBJ2-1, with 12 bases matching TRBD1. The CDR3 is made up of 20 amino acids. Per germline, CDR1 LNHNV and CDR2 YYDKDF (reference sequence). V lost 4 bases and J lost 0; bases outside the gene matches: 13.

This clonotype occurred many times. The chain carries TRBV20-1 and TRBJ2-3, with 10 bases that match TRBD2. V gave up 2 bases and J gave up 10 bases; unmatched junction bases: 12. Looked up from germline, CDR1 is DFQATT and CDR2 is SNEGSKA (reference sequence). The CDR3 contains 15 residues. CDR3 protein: CSARSGAGGGEAQYF. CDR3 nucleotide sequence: TGCAGTGCTAGATCCGGAGCGGGGGGGGGCGAGGCGCAGTATTTT.

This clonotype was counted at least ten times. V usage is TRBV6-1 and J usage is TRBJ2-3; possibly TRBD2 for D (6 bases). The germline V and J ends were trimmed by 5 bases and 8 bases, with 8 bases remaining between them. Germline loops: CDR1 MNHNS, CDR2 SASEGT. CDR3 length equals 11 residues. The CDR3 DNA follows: TGTGCCAGCAGTCCGGGAGTTACGCAGTATTTT. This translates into CASSPGVTQYF.

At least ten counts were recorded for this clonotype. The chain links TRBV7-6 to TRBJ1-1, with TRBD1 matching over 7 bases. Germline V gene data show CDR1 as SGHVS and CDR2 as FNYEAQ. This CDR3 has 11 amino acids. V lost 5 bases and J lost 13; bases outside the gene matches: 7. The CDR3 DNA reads TGTGCCAGCAGCCAAGGGACAGTAAGTTTCTTT. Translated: CASSQGTVSFF.

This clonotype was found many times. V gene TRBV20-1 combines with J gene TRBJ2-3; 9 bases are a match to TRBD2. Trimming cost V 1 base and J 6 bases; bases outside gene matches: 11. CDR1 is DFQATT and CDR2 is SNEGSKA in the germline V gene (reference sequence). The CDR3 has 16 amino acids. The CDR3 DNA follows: TGCAGTGCTAGAGCCATAGCGGGGGAGAACTTGGATACGCAGTATTTT. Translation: CSARAIAGENLDTQYF.

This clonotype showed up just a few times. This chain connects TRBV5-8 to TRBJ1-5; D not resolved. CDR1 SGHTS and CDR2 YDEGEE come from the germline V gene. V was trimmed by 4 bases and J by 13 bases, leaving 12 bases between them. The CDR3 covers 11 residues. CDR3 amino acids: CASSGRPRQHF. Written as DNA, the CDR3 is TGTGCCAGCAGCGGCCGGCCCAGGCAGCATTTT.

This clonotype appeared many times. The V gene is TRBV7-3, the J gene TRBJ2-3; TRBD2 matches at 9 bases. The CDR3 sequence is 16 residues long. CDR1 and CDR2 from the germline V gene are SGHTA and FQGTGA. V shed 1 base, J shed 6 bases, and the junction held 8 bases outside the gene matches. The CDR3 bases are TGTGCCAGCAGCTTAATGGGCGGGAGGGCCGCGGATACGCAGTATTTT. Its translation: CASSLMGGRAADTQYF.

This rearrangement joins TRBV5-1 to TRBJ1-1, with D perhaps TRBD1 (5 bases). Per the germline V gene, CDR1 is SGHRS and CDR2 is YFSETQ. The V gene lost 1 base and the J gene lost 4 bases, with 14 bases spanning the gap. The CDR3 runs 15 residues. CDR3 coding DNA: TGCGCCAGCAGCTTGTCTACCGGGGCAGTCACTGAAGCTTTCTTT. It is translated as CASSLSTGAVTEAFF. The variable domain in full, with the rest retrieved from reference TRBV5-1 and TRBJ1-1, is KAGVTQTPRYLIKTRGQQVTLSCSPISGHRSVSWYQQTPGQGLQFLFEYFSETQRNKGNFPGRFSGRQFSNSRSEMNVSTLELGDSALYLCASSLSTGAVTEAFFGQGTRLTVV.